Listed here are 7 T cell receptor beta chains from one sample, sequenced in a study of T cells after yellow fever vaccination. TCRdb analysed the 5' RACE reads with MiXCR anew, one entry per CDR3 protein. This sample has just over 250,000 distinct CDR3 sequences, with roughly 5% found just once. Sequencing was performed on CD4+ T cells sorted from PBMCs, taken on the day of the yellow fever booster vaccination. These receptor sequences come from a man between 18 and 29 years old who received the YFV17D yellow fever vaccine.

This clonotype was observed a handful of times. V gene TRBV20-1 combines with J gene TRBJ1-2; 7 nucleotides line up with TRBD1. The CDR3 length is 15 residues. Germline-derived CDR1 and CDR2 are DFQATT and SNEGSKA (reference sequence). The V and J ends lost 6 bases and 1 base, in that order; junction bases with no gene match: 11. Here the CDR3 reads CSALPNRGSNYGYTF. The CDR3 DNA reads TGCAGTGCCCTACCTAACAGGGGTAGTAACTATGGCTACACCTTC.

This chain links TRBV20-1 with TRBJ1-4; 7 bases agree with TRBD1. Unmatched junction bases numbered 15, after V lost 0 bases and J lost 8 bases. The germline gives CDR1 DFQATT, CDR2 SNEGSKA (reference sequence). The length of the CDR3 is 17 residues. The DNA of the CDR3 is TGCAGTGCTAGAGATCGTGTAGGGGGCGCTTCCAAGGAAAAACTGTTTTTT. This gives the protein CSARDRVGGASKEKLFF.

This clonotype was seen more than once but under ten times. The rearrangement links TRBV7-3 to TRBJ2-5; D is possibly TRBD2 (5 bases). Between the trimmed V and J ends, which lost 6 bases and 5 bases, there was a span of 13 bases. The CDR3 has 13 amino acids. Germline-derived CDR1 and CDR2 are SGHTA and FQGTGA. CDR3 DNA sequence: TGTGCCAGCAGTGATGGACTGCAGGAGACCCAGTACTTC. Its translation: CASSDGLQETQYF.

V is TRBV19 and J is TRBJ1-5; TRBD1 matches 9 bases. Losses at the gene ends were 7 bases for V and 3 bases for J; bases not matched to a gene: 16. CDR1 is LNHDA, CDR2 SQIVND, per germline (reference sequence). This CDR3 has 18 amino acids. CDR3 sequence: CASTNSDRGRLDNQPQHF. The CDR3 DNA sequence: TGTGCCAGTACCAACTCGGACAGGGGCCGCCTTGACAATCAGCCCCAGCATTTT.

There are many counts of this clonotype. The V and J genes are TRBV7-2 and TRBJ2-1; D gene unclear. Between the trimmed V and J ends, which lost 1 base and 6 bases, there was a span of 7 bases. The V gene's germline CDR1 is SGHTA and CDR2 FQGNSA. This CDR3 contains 13 residues. CDR3 sequence reads: CASSLDWSNEQFF. CDR3 coding DNA: TGTGCCAGCAGCTTAGACTGGTCCAATGAGCAGTTCTTC. The full variable domain, with the rest looked up from reference TRBV7-2 and TRBJ2-1, is GAGVSQSPSNKVTEKGKDVELRCDPISGHTALYWYRQSLGQGLEFLIYFQGNSAPDKSGLPSDRFSAERTGGSVSTLTIQRTQQEDSAVYLCASSLDWSNEQFFGPGTRLTVL.

This clonotype was recorded many times. CDR3 coding DNA: TGCAGTGCCAGCCTATCGAAGGGGGGCTACACCTTC. This gives the protein CSASLSKGGYTF. V is TRBV20-1 and J is TRBJ1-2; perhaps TRBD1 as D (5 bases). CDR1 and CDR2 from the germline V gene are DFQATT and SNEGSKA (reference sequence). Trimming cost V 6 bases and J 8 bases, with 16 bases left between them. CDR3 size: 12 residues.

V usage is TRBV19 and J usage is TRBJ2-7; 9 bases map to TRBD1. The CDR3 spans 16 residues. From germline, CDR1 is LNHDA and CDR2 SQIVND (reference sequence). The V segment lost 9 bases and the J segment 3 bases; nucleotides outside the gene matches: 15. CDR3 residues: CASPLPGQGLVYEQYF. As DNA, the CDR3 is TGTGCCAGCCCACTGCCCGGACAGGGGCTTGTCTACGAGCAGTACTTC.